The 25 T cell receptor beta chains below all came from one sample that was sequenced in a study of molecular identifiers for immune sequencing clone quantification. TCRdb independently ran MiXCR on the PCR reads; one entry per CDR3 protein. The data contain some 650,000 distinct CDR3 sequences, less than 20% of them singletons. The sample was naive CD8+ T cells from blood, with Jurkat cell RNA spiked in. This sample's subset: FACS-sorted CD8+CD4-CCR7+CD45RA+ naive T cells. These TCRs come from a human donor in good health. Some libraries in this study had Jurkat cell RNA spiked in.

The V gene is TRBV5-1, the J gene TRBJ2-3; 9 nucleotides align to TRBD2. CDR1 and CDR2 from the germline V gene are SGHRS and YFSETQ. V shed 3 bases, J shed 4 bases, and the junction held 6 bases outside the gene matches. The CDR3 is 15 residues long. CDR3 in amino acids: CASSWTSERADTQYF. The CDR3 DNA sequence: TGCGCCAGCAGCTGGACTAGCGAACGCGCAGATACGCAGTATTTT.

V is TRBV4-3 and J is TRBJ2-7; D is possibly TRBD1 or TRBD2 (5 bases each). Trimming removed 0 bases at V and 9 bases at J, with 18 bases between. The V gene's germline CDR1 is LGHNA and CDR2 YSLEER. The CDR3 is 15 residues long. CDR3 DNA sequence: TGCGCCAGCAGCCAAGATCCCCCGGGGCGGGCGGGGCAGTACTTC. It codes for CASSQDPPGRAGQYF.

Concerning this clonotype: A read error is possible here, since a much larger clone lies one base away. The chain combines TRBV6-2 or TRBV6-3 with TRBJ1-1; D is undetermined. The germline V and J ends were trimmed by 2 bases and 4 bases, with 14 bases remaining between them. CDR3 size: 15 residues. Germline-derived CDR1 and CDR2 are MNHEY and SVGEGT. The CDR3 region has the DNA TGTGCCAGCAGTTACCACCCAGCGGGCTCCACTGAAGCTTTCTTT. It codes for CASSYHPAGSTEAFF.

This clonotype was observed at least ten times. CDR3 region: CASSPGARNEQYF. The DNA of the CDR3 is TGTGCCAGTAGCCCGGGGGCGAGGAACGAGCAGTACTTC. The chain couples TRBV19 to TRBJ2-7; D may be TRBD1 or TRBD2 (6 bases each). The length of the CDR3 is 13 residues. Between the trimmed V and J ends, which lost 6 bases and 5 bases, there was a span of 14 bases. Germline CDR1 reads LNHDA; CDR2 reads SQIVND (reference sequence).

This clonotype was counted ten times or more. This sequence joins TRBV7-2 and TRBJ1-1; tentatively, D is TRBD1 (5 bases). CDR3 length equals 17 residues. CDR1 is SGHTA, CDR2 FQGNSA, per germline. V was pared by 4 bases and J by 0 bases, with 18 bases between. The CDR3 region is CASSSGGMASLNTEAFF. The DNA of the CDR3 is TGTGCCAGCAGCTCCGGGGGGATGGCATCGCTGAACACTGAAGCTTTCTTT.

This clonotype has just one count. A much more abundant neighbour one base away suggests this may be a read error. V gene TRBV11-2 combines with J gene TRBJ2-5; TRBD2 might be the D (6 bases). The CDR3 runs to 13 residues. CDR1 and CDR2 (germline): SGHAT, FQNNGV. The CDR3 nucleotides are TGTACCAGCAGCTTAGGGGCGGGGGAGACCCAGTACTTC. This translates into CTSSLGAGETQYF.

In its sample, this clonotype was seen many times. The chain has TRBV5-3 and TRBJ1-1, with D unclear. TRBV5-3 falls under the ORF class, with uncertain function. This CDR3 region has 13 residues. V was trimmed by 4 bases and J by 1 base, leaving 8 bases between them. DNA for the CDR3: TGTGCCAGAAGCAGCACTGAGAACACTGAAGCTTTCTTT. This encodes CARSSTENTEAFF.

To note about this clonotype: This sequence may be a read error, since a much larger clone differs from it by one base. This rearrangement joins TRBV5-4 to TRBJ1-1, with D unresolved. The V gene's germline CDR1 is SGHNT and CDR2 YYREEE (reference sequence). CDR3 size: 13 residues. The DNA for the CDR3 is TGTGCCAGCGGCTTGGAACACCCTCAGAAAGCTTTCTTT. This sequence encodes CASGLEHPQKAFF.

This clonotype was picked up many times. This rearrangement joins TRBV6-2 or TRBV6-3 to TRBJ2-3; 10 bases fit TRBD2. From germline, CDR1 is MNHEY and CDR2 SVGEGT. This CDR3 contains 18 residues. V dropped 0 bases and J dropped 2; count of bases not matched to a gene: 8. The CDR3 bases are TGTGCCAGCAGTTACTCGGATCCGAGCGGGGGGGACACAGATACGCAGTATTTT. It specifies CASSYSDPSGGDTDTQYF.

Ten or more counts support this clonotype. The J gene is TRBJ2-7, the V gene TRBV24-1; no firm D call. V lost 4 bases, J lost 1 base, and 13 bases lay in between. This CDR3 is 15 amino acids long. Germline V gene lookup returns CDR1 KGHDR and CDR2 SFDVKD. CDR3: CATSDLSRRSYEQYF. The CDR3 nucleotides read TGTGCCACCAGTGACCTGAGCAGGCGGTCCTACGAGCAGTACTTC.

As for this clonotype: This may come from a read error, since a much larger clone is one base off. The rearrangement links TRBV10-3 to TRBJ2-7; D remains ambiguous. CDR3 size: 13 residues. The V and J ends lost 0 bases and 4 bases respectively, with 7 bases between them. Germline CDR1 ENHRY, CDR2 SYGVKD. CDR3 coding DNA: TGTGCCATCAGTGAGTCGAGGTGTTACGAGCAGTACTTC. Amino acid sequence: CAISESRCYEQYF.

The chain joins TRBV18 to TRBJ2-1; D not certain. This CDR3 is built from 12 residues. Germline loops: CDR1 KGHSH, CDR2 LQKENI. V gave up 4 bases and J gave up 8 bases, with 9 bases separating them. The CDR3 region is CASSLSFDEQFF. The CDR3 DNA follows: TGTGCCAGCTCACTTTCCTTCGATGAGCAGTTCTTC. The full variable domain, with the rest looked up from reference TRBV18 and TRBJ2-1, is NAGVMQNPRHLVRRRGQEARLRCSPMKGHSHVYWYRQLPEEGLKFMVYLQKENIIDESGMPKERFSAEFPKEGPSILRIQQVVRGDSAAYFCASSLSFDEQFFGPGTRLTVL.

CDR3 in amino acids: CASSTPREGMEEKLFF. The CDR3 DNA follows: TGTGCCAGCAGCACCCCGCGGGAGGGGATGGAAGAAAAACTGTTTTTT. The chain has TRBV7-2 and TRBJ1-4; TRBD1 is a possible D gene (5 bases). The V end lost 5 bases, the J end lost 8 bases, and 21 bases lay between the germline ends. The CDR3 sequence is 16 residues long. Germline assignment: CDR1 SGHTA and CDR2 FQGNSA.

On this clonotype itself: Mismatch with germline at one junction end may stem from a read error. J is TRBJ1-3 and V is TRBV4-2; D call uncertain. The germline V gene encodes CDR1 LGHNA and CDR2 YNFKEQ. This CDR3 comprises 14 residues. CDR3 residues: CASRSSVSGNAIYF. CDR3 in DNA: TGTGCCAGCAGAAGCTCGGTTTCGGGAAACGCCATATATTTT.

This clonotype was seen a few times. The rearrangement joins TRBV20-1 to TRBJ1-1, with D unresolved. This CDR3 region has 14 residues. Trimming removed 2 bases at V and 1 base at J, with 11 bases between. CDR1 and CDR2 from the germline V gene are DFQATT and SNEGSKA (reference sequence). The CDR3 reads CSARKLSRNTEAFF. CDR3 nucleotides: TGCAGTGCTAGAAAGCTTAGCAGGAACACTGAAGCTTTCTTT.

This clonotype was counted many times. At one end, the junction sequence differs from germline, possibly due to a read error. J is TRBJ2-7 and V is TRBV7-6; TRBD1 or TRBD2 may be the D gene (5 bases each). There are 14 residues in the CDR3. Germline loops: CDR1 SGHVS, CDR2 FNYEAQ. This CDR3 reads CASSLGGEPHHLNF. The CDR3 DNA follows: TGTGCCAGCAGCTTAGGAGGGGAGCCCCATCATCTGAACTTC.

This clonotype has more than one count but fewer than ten. The rearrangement joins TRBV5-4 to TRBJ2-7; tentative D call: TRBD2 (6 bases). V was trimmed by 4 bases and J by 7 bases, leaving 12 bases between them. The germline gives CDR1 SGHNT, CDR2 YYREEE (reference sequence). This CDR3 comprises 12 residues. CDR3 loop: CASSGLSEEQYF. The CDR3 region has the DNA TGTGCCAGCAGCGGACTATCAGAGGAGCAGTACTTC.

This clonotype came up once. Possible read error: a much larger clone is one base away. The chain is built from TRBV2 and TRBJ1-2; the D gene is possibly TRBD1 (6 bases). The V gene lost 0 bases and the J gene lost 1 base, with 15 bases spanning the gap. The CDR3 consists of 17 residues. The germline V gene encodes CDR1 SNHLY and CDR2 FYNNEI. CDR3 sequence: CASSEAFRGLDNYGYTF. CDR3 coding DNA: TGTGCCAGCAGTGAAGCGTTCCGGGGGCTAGATAACTATGGCTACACCTTC.

The rearrangement uses TRBV20-1 and TRBJ2-7, with D perhaps assigned TRBD1 or TRBD2 (5 bases each). The germline gives CDR1 DFQATT, CDR2 SNEGSKA (reference sequence). There are 14 residues in the CDR3. V was pared by 1 base and J by 3 bases, with 13 bases between. CDR3 bases: TGCAGTGCTAGAGTGGGACCACCTCGCTACGAGCAGTACTTC. Its protein is CSARVGPPRYEQYF.

This clonotype occurred once. The junction departs from the called germline gene at one end, perhaps through a read error. In DNA, the CDR3 is TGTGCCAGCCGGCCACCGGACAGCCAGCAGGTAGAGACCCGGTACTTC. Protein: CASRPPDSQQVETRYF. The chain joins TRBV7-6 to TRBJ2-5; the D gene is possibly TRBD1 (6 bases). The CDR3 has 16 residues. Germline loops: CDR1 SGHVS, CDR2 FNYEAQ.

Worth noting for this clonotype: The junction departs from the called germline gene at one end, perhaps through a read error. V usage is TRBV2 and J usage is TRBJ2-5; D may be TRBD1 (6 bases). The germline CDR1 and CDR2 sequences are SNHLY and FYNNEI. There are 16 residues in the CDR3. The CDR3, as DNA: TGTGCCAGCGGTGAAGGGGTGAGACAGGTACAAGAGACCCAGTACTTC. Residues: CASGEGVRQVQETQYF.

In this sample, this clonotype turned up a few times. This chain joins TRBV3-1 and TRBJ2-1; D unclear. Germline CDR1 and CDR2: LGHDT and YNNKEL (reference sequence). The CDR3 spans 11 residues. Trimming removed 2 bases at V and 8 bases at J, with 4 bases between. CDR3 sequence reads: CASSQSDEQFF. CDR3 bases: TGTGCCAGCAGCCAATCGGATGAGCAGTTCTTC.

About this clonotype itself: A much larger clone sits a single nucleotide away, making a read error possible. It is likely a read error, because the conserved phenylalanine at the end of the CDR3 is missing. The gene calls are TRBV5-3 and TRBJ1-1, with 9 bases that match TRBD1. TRBV5-3 has ORF status, its function being uncertain. This CDR3 spans 13 amino acids. The CDR3: CASSLGQGVEAFL. CDR3 bases: TGTGCCAGCAGCTTGGGACAGGGAGTTGAAGCTTTCCTT.

Details on this clonotype: This sequence may be a read error, since a much larger clone differs from it by one base. The CDR3 end shows no conserved phenylalanine or tryptophan, and so a read error is likely. The chain employs TRBV4-3 and TRBJ1-6; no clear D. Trimming stripped 0 bases from V and 4 bases from J, with 7 bases between. The CDR3 spans 15 residues. Germline V CDR1 and CDR2: LGHNA, YSLEER. This CDR3 is CASSQDHGYNSPLHS. CDR3 nucleotides: TGCGCCAGCAGCCAAGATCACGGTTATAATTCACCCCTCCACTCT.

This clonotype occurred many times. The V and J genes are TRBV20-1 and TRBJ2-7, with D perhaps TRBD2 (6 bases). CDR3 length: 12 residues. Trimming left V 4 bases short and J 2 bases short, with 9 bases between. Per germline, CDR1 DFQATT and CDR2 SNEGSKA (reference sequence). This CDR3 reads CSATDYTYEQYF. In DNA, the CDR3 is TGCAGTGCTACGGACTATACCTACGAGCAGTACTTC.